This TCR beta chain was recovered during a study of tumour-infiltrating T cells in Burkitt lymphoma. The overall study: The Burkitt lymphoma cohort spanned all epidemiological subtypes. Productive clonality predicted overall and progression-free survival. Whole-study findings and limits: Several public clonotypes were shared across many Burkitt lymphoma patients.

The length of the CDR3 is 13 residues. V trimming: 1 base; J trimming: 6 bases; junction bases outside the gene matches: 4. Germline V gives CDR1 GTSNPN, CDR2 SVGIG (reference sequence). Profiling relied on immunoSEQ multiplex PCR, and the TCRdb table lists in-frame clones only, not all of them. The sample comprises around 2,500 clones, approximately 25% of which are singletons, and roughly 15% rests with the top ten. About this clone itself: Its antigen remains unidentified.

J is TRBJ1-2 and V is TRBV30; TRBD1 agrees at 8 bases. This receptor was obtained from a human donor with relapsed Burkitt lymphoma. Some clones in this sample may be carry-over from other donors' samples. The sample comprised tumor tissue from a relapse. CDR3 nucleotides: TGTGCCTGGAGTGACCAGGGGGCCCATGGCTACACCTTC. Protein: CAWSDQGAHGYTF.